The 3 T cell receptor beta chains reported below all come from one sample, sequenced in a study of blood T cell repertoires in COVID-19. Sequenced by immunoSEQ multiplex PCR; TCRdb stores in-frame clones only, minus some. The table has 130,000 to 150,000 clones, 88% seen once. The sequenced material came from PBMCs or T cells enriched from blood (not recorded which). The receptors were gathered from a young woman with acute COVID-19.

This chain uses TRBV4-3 with TRBJ2-1; 13 bases fit TRBD2. The V and J ends lost 4 bases and 4 bases, in that order; junction bases with no gene match: 4. This CDR3 region has 16 residues. CDR1 and CDR2 from the germline V gene are LGHNA and YSLEER. The CDR3 DNA reads TGCGCCAGCAGCCTGGGACTAGCGGGACTATACAATGAGCAGTTCTTC. Its translation is CASSLGLAGLYNEQFF.

The rearrangement links TRBV6-4 to TRBJ1-5, with a possible D match to TRBD1 (5 bases). Trimming cost V 5 bases and J 3 bases, with 17 bases left between them. There are 16 residues in the CDR3. Germline V gives CDR1 MRHNA, CDR2 SNTAGT. The CDR3 protein is CASSPSAGSPNQPQHF. CDR3 sequence (DNA): TGTGCCAGCAGTCCATCGGCAGGGTCTCCCAATCAGCCCCAGCATTTT.

This chain joins TRBV28 and TRBJ2-7, with D possibly matching TRBD1 (6 bases). Looked up from germline, CDR1 is MDHEN and CDR2 is SYDVKM. The CDR3 is made up of 13 amino acids. V lost 2 bases and J lost 4, with 9 bases in between. CDR3 in amino acids: CASSLPGQYEQYF. The CDR3 DNA reads TGTGCCAGCAGTTTACCTGGACAGTACGAGCAGTACTTC.